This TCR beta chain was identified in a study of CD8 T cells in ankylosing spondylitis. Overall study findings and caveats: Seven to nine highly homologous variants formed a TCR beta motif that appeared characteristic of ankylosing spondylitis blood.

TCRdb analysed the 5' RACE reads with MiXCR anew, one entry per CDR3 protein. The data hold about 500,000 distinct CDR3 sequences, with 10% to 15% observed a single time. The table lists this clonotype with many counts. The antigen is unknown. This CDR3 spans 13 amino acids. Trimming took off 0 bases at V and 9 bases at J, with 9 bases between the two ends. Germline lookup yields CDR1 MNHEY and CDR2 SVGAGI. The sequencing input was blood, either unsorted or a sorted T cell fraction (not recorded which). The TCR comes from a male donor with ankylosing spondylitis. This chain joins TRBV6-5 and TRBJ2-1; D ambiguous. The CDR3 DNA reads TGTGCCAGCAGTTACTCCGTTCGAGGTGAGCAGTTCTTC. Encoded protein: CASSYSVRGEQFF.